Sequencing of this T cell receptor (beta chain) was carried out in a study of CD4 T cells in relation to SARS-CoV-2 and coronaviruses. Turning to the study itself: PBMCs were cultured with antigen for roughly 9 days before TCR beta sequencing.

Study results and caveats: Compared with monoreactive clones, crossreactive clones showed significantly weaker SARS-CoV-2 expansion.

Before the COVID-19 pandemic, during about 2010-2019, CD4+ T cells were taken from unexposed donors. The cells were cultured for under 13 days before CD4+ T cells were isolated. On days 3 and 7, cultures got half fresh IL-2 medium. This CDR3 is built from 14 residues. Germline-derived CDR1 and CDR2 are SEHNR and FQNEAQ (reference sequence). V lost 7 bases, J lost 0 bases, and 10 bases lay in between. As for this clone: Its antigen is unknown.

Here immunoSEQ multiplex PCR was the method, and the copy in TCRdb shows in-frame clones only, minus some. The sample records around 20,000 clones, about three fifths being singletons. The TCR originated in a human donor in good health. The chain carries TRBV7-9 and TRBJ1-3; D is perhaps TRBD1 (5 bases). Sequenced sample: CD4+ T cells from PBMCs, cultured in vitro. The CDR3 loop is CASTSGASGNTIYF. The CDR3 DNA follows: TGTGCCAGCACCAGCGGGGCCTCTGGAAACACCATATATTTT. The complete variable domain, with remaining parts taken from reference TRBV7-9 and TRBJ1-3, reads DTGVSQNPRHKITKRGQNVTFRCDPISEHNRLYWYRQTLGQGPEFLTYFQNEAQLEKSRLLSDRFSAERPKGSFSTLEIQRTEQGDSAMYLCASTSGASGNTIYFGEGSWLTVV.